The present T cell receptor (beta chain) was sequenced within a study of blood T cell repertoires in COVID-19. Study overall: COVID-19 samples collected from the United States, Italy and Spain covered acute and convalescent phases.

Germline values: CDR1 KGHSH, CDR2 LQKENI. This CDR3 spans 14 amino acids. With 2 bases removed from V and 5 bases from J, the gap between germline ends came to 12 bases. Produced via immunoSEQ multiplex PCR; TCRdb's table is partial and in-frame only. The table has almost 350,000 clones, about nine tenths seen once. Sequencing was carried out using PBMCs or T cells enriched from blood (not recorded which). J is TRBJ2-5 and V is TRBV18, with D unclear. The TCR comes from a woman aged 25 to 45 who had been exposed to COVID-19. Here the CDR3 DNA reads TGTGCCAGCTCACCATTCGCGGATGGGGAGACCCAGTACTTC. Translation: CASSPFADGETQYF.